In this sample, the clone carrying this T cell receptor (beta chain) turned up many times. Its antigen is as yet unknown. Researchers amplified the TCR beta CDR3 regions from RNA transcripts. A first-round RT-PCR of the TCR CDR3 used the HTBI primer set. From the multiplex PCR reads, TCRdb called clonotypes with MiXCR, one entry per CDR3 protein. The table has about 610,000 distinct CDR3 sequences, 14% to 15% seen once. This sample stems from a study of T cells in Graves' hyperthyroidism and ophthalmopathy. Study summary: Pretreatment peripheral blood was obtained at initial diagnosis. Study outcomes and limitations: Within blood appeared most thyroid clonotypes that had expanded above 0.001. The model identified upcoming ophthalmopathy a median 6.5 months ahead of onset.

With duration under 3 months, ophthalmopathy was active: Clinical Activity Score at least 3, NOSPECS at least 4. This clonotype was obtained from a woman in her 40s with Graves' ophthalmopathy. Source material: blood.

CDR3 coding DNA: TGTGCCAGCAGCTTACCCTTGACTAGCGACCGTAAAGGAGAGACCCAGTACTTC. Encoded protein: CASSLPLTSDRKGETQYF. The chain carries TRBV7-8 and TRBJ2-5; 8 bases are a match to TRBD2. The CDR3 is 18 amino acids. The J segment lost 4 bases and the V segment lost 2 bases, leaving 15 bases of the junction unmatched. Per germline, CDR1 SGHVS and CDR2 FQNEAQ.